This record concerns one T cell receptor beta chain sequence. The antigen is unknown. The sample is drawn from a study of blood T cells in healthy people across ages. The wider study: The capture of about one barcoded beta molecule per two T cells was achieved by template switching.

The second PCR ran roughly 6 to 11 cycles with a sample-barcoded 5' primer and J-beta primers. TCRdb reanalysed the 5' RACE reads using MiXCR and keeps one entry per CDR3 protein. The sample shows roughly 1,500,000 distinct CDR3 sequences, 30% to 35% of them seen only once. The people who gave samples were healthy Caucasians from Russia, aged roughly 6 to 90. The V gene end was trimmed by 0 bases and the J gene end by 3 bases; junction bases not matched to a gene: 4. The CDR3 sequence is 16 residues long. Germline V CDR1 and CDR2: DFQATT, SNEGSKA (reference sequence). General observations from the study: Naive CD4+ cells and diversity were both higher in long-lived donors than in aged donors.

Source material: blood. The V call is TRBV20-1, the J call TRBJ1-5; 11 bases match TRBD1. The receptor was derived from a woman in her thirties in good health. CDR3 DNA sequence: TGCAGTGCTAGAGAGGGGACAGGGGGACCCAATCAGCCCCAGCATTTT. This encodes CSAREGTGGPNQPQHF.